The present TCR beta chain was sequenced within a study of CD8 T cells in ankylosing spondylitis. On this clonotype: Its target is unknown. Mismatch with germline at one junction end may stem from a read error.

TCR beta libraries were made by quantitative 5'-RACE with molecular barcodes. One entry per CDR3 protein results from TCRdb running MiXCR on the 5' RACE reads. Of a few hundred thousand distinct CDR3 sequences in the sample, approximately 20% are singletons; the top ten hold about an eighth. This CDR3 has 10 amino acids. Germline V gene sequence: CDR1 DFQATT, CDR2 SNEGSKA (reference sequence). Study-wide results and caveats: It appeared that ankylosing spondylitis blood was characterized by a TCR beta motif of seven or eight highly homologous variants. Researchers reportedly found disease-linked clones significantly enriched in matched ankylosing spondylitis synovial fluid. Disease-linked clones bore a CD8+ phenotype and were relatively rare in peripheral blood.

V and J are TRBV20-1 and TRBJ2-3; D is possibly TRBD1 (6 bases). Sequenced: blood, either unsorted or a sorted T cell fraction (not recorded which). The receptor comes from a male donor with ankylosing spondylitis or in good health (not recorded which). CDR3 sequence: CSVSRDTGWF. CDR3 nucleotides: TGCAGTGTTTCGAGGGACACTGGCTGGTTT.